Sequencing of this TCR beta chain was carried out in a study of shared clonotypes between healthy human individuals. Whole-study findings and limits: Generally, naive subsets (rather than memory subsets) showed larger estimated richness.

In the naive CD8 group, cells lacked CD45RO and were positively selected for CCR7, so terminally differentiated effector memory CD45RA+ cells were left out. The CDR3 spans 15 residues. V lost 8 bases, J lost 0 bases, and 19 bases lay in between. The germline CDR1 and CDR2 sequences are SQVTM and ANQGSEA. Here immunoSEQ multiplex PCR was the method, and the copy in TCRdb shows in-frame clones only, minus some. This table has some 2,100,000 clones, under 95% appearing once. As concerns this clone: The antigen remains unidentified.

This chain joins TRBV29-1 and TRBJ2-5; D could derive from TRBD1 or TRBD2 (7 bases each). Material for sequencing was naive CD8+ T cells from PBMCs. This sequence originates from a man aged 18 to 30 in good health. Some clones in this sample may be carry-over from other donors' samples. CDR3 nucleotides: TGCAGCACCCCGGGGGAGGGGGCATACCAAGAGACCCAGTACTTC. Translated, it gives CSTPGEGAYQETQYF. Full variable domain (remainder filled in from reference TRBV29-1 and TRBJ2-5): SAVISQKPSRDICQRGTSLTIQCQVDSQVTMMFWYRQQPGQSLTLIATANQGSEATYESGFVIDKFPISRPNLTFSTLTVSNMSPEDSSIYLCSTPGEGAYQETQYFGPGTRLLVL.